This T cell receptor beta chain was sequenced during a study of PD-L1 blockade in urothelial cancer. Study background: The year 2014 saw patients start atezolizumab, 1,200 mg intravenously every 3 weeks. About 90% of the roughly 29 patients were men who had bladder-origin urothelial cancer.

Time point noted: pretreatment peripheral blood. Profiling relied on immunoSEQ multiplex PCR, and the TCRdb table lists in-frame clones only, not all of them. The sample lists 43,000 or so clones, 80% seen once, with 16% in the top ten. Germline-derived CDR1 and CDR2 are MDHEN and SYDVKM. The junction had 9 bases not matched to a gene; V was cut back by 6 bases and J by 9 bases. The length of the CDR3 is 16 residues. J is TRBJ2-1 and V is TRBV28; the match to TRBD2 covers 15 bases. Material: PBMCs, obtained around atezolizumab (anti-PD-L1) treatment. This sequence originates from a man in his 60s with urothelial cancer. CDR3 DNA: TGTGCCAGCAGCTCACCCGGACTAGCGGGAGGGGGTGAGCAGTTCTTC. Its protein is CASSSPGLAGGGEQFF.